These 19 T cell receptor beta chains came from one sample sequenced in a study of Tregs in tolerant kidney transplant recipients. Produced via immunoSEQ multiplex PCR; TCRdb's table is partial and in-frame only. The sample lists approximately 93,000 clones, 93% occurring once. This sample comprised CD4+ T cells from blood, obtained before the transplant. All receptors come from a human donor who received a combined kidney and bone marrow transplant.

The V gene is TRBV7-2, the J gene TRBJ2-7, with 9 positions matching TRBD1. V lost 4 bases to trimming and J lost 4 bases; unmatched junction nucleotides: 8. The CDR3 extends over 15 amino acids. Germline values: CDR1 SGHTA, CDR2 FQGNSA. CDR3 in amino acids: CASSWGDRVFYEQYF. CDR3 nucleotides: TGTGCCAGCAGCTGGGGGGACAGGGTTTTTTACGAGCAGTACTTC.

With regard to this clone: The sample contains more than one DNA sequence encoding this CDR3. The genes are TRBV11-1 and TRBJ1-6; no clear D. The germline gives CDR1 SGHAT, CDR2 FQDESV (reference sequence). This CDR3 is built from 14 residues. V was clipped by 2 bases and J by 7 bases, with 9 bases between them. The CDR3 sequence: CASSLQRNNSPLHF. DNA of the CDR3: TGTGCCAGCAGCTTACAGAGGAACAATTCACCCCTCCACTTT.

The V call is TRBV7-9, the J call TRBJ2-2; maybe TRBD1 (5 bases). V shed 5 bases and J shed 3 bases, with 10 bases lying between them. This CDR3 has 14 residues. Germline V gene data show CDR1 as SEHNR and CDR2 as FQNEAQ (reference sequence). The CDR3 is CASSPRQYTGELFF. For the CDR3, the DNA is TGTGCCAGCAGCCCGAGACAGTACACCGGGGAGCTGTTTTTT. Supplemented by reference TRBV7-9 and TRBJ2-2, the full variable domain reads DTGVSQNPRHKITKRGQNVTFRCDPISEHNRLYWYRQTLGQGPEFLTYFQNEAQLEKSRLLSDRFSAERPKGSFSTLEIQRTEQGDSAMYLCASSPRQYTGELFFGEGSRLTVL.

V is TRBV29-1 and J is TRBJ2-5; 7 bases map to TRBD1. The germline V gene has CDR1 SQVTM and CDR2 ANQGSEA. This CDR3 region has 13 residues. V lost 4 bases to trimming and J lost 2 bases; unmatched junction nucleotides: 4. In DNA form, the CDR3 reads TGCAGCGTTGGATACAGGGGACAAGAGACCCAGTACTTC. Encoded protein: CSVGYRGQETQYF.

The V gene is TRBV15, the J gene TRBJ1-6, with 8 bases fitting TRBD1. This CDR3 has 14 amino acids. J gave up 14 bases and V 11 bases, and 17 bases lay outside the gene matches. In germline, CDR1 is LNHNV, CDR2 YYDKDF (reference sequence). The CDR3 DNA reads TGTGCCGTCGGACAGGGCCTTCCGCGGGGGACCCTCCACTTT. Its translation is CAVGQGLPRGTLHF.

In regard to this clone: The sample carries other DNA sequences with the same CDR3. The rearrangement joins TRBV21-1 to TRBJ1-6; the table's D call TRBD1 went unverified against the DNA. TRBV21-1 is marked as a pseudogene. This CDR3 has 15 residues. In DNA, the CDR3 is TGTGCCAAATTGAGGACCGGACAGGGGTACTCACCCCTCCACTTT. Translated: CAKLRTGQGYSPLHF.

The J gene is TRBJ2-5, the V gene TRBV4-2, with TRBD2 matching over 15 bases. The germline V gene has CDR1 LGHNA and CDR2 YNFKEQ. Losses at the gene ends were 2 bases for V and 5 bases for J; bases not matched to a gene: 9. The CDR3 is 18 amino acids. The CDR3 sequence is CASSQKGTSGRPGETQYF. CDR3 nucleotide sequence: TGTGCCAGCAGCCAAAAGGGGACTAGCGGGAGGCCCGGGGAGACCCAGTACTTC.

V gene TRBV19 combines with J gene TRBJ1-1; the match to TRBD1 covers 8 bases. The CDR3 length is 15 residues. Germline assignment: CDR1 LNHDA and CDR2 SQIVND (reference sequence). The trim removed 4 bases at V and 4 bases at J, leaving 8 bases unmatched. CDR3 nucleotide sequence: TGTGCCAGTAGTAAGGGCAGGGGGCCCTCCACTGAAGCTTTCTTT. It specifies CASSKGRGPSTEAFF. The full variable domain, its missing parts supplied by reference TRBV19 and TRBJ1-1, is DGGITQSPKYLFRKEGQNVTLSCEQNLNHDAMYWYRQDPGQGLRLIYYSQIVNDFQKGDIAEGYSVSREKKESFPLTVTSAQKNPTAFYLCASSKGRGPSTEAFFGQGTRLTVV.

In its sample, this clone was seen a few times. This chain connects TRBV18 to TRBJ1-4; TRBD1 matches at 9 bases. J lost 15 bases, V lost 6 bases, and 17 bases had no gene match. There are 15 residues in the CDR3. CDR1 KGHSH and CDR2 LQKENI come from the germline V gene. CDR3: CASSARQGEMGPMFF. DNA for the CDR3: TGTGCCAGCTCTGCGAGACAGGGGGAAATGGGCCCTATGTTTTTT.

This clone has more than one count but fewer than ten. This chain uses TRBV18 with TRBJ2-7, with D possibly matching TRBD1 (6 bases). CDR3 length: 15 residues. Looked up from germline, CDR1 is KGHSH and CDR2 is LQKENI. The germline V and J ends were trimmed by 2 bases and 2 bases, with 13 bases remaining between them. The CDR3 sequence: CASSPRATGAYEQYF. Written as DNA, the CDR3 is TGTGCCAGCTCACCAAGGGCGACAGGAGCCTACGAGCAGTACTTC.

This rearrangement joins TRBV5-1 to TRBJ1-6, with TRBD1 matching 8 bases. The V segment lost 0 bases and the J segment 13 bases; nucleotides outside the gene matches: 9. The V gene's germline CDR1 is SGHRS and CDR2 YFSETQ. The CDR3 covers 15 residues. CDR3 protein: CASSLGPGQAAPLHF. In DNA, the CDR3 is TGCGCCAGCAGCTTGGGACCGGGACAGGCAGCGCCCCTCCACTTT.

The chain employs TRBV4-2 and TRBJ1-6; TRBD1 is a possible D gene (6 bases). Germline-derived CDR1 and CDR2 are LGHNA and YNFKEQ. This CDR3 is built from 17 residues. V lost 4 bases and J 2 bases, leaving 15 bases between the germline ends. The CDR3 reads CASSRSRQETYNSPLHF. The DNA of the CDR3 is TGTGCCAGCAGCCGATCTAGACAGGAGACCTATAATTCACCCCTCCACTTT.

V and J are TRBV4-3 and TRBJ1-6; no clear D. CDR1 and CDR2 (germline): LGHNA, YSLEER. V was trimmed by 1 base and J by 7 bases, leaving 8 bases between them. CDR3 length: 14 residues. The CDR3 here is CASSQGEGNSPLHF. CDR3 in DNA: TGCGCCAGCAGCCAAGGGGAGGGAAATTCACCCCTCCACTTT.

The chain uses TRBV6-5 and TRBJ2-2, with TRBD2 matching 11 bases. V lost 2 bases, J lost 6 bases, and 5 bases stayed unmatched. There are 16 residues in the CDR3. The germline V gene encodes CDR1 MNHEY and CDR2 SVGAGI. The CDR3 nucleotides are TGTGCCAGCAGTTACAGGGCTAGCGGGGGGCCCGGGGAGCTGTTTTTT. It codes for CASSYRASGGPGELFF.

This rearrangement joins TRBV19 to TRBJ1-3, with D unclear. Trimming took off 5 bases at V and 0 bases at J, with 14 bases between the two ends. The CDR3 sequence is 16 residues long. Germline lookup yields CDR1 LNHDA and CDR2 SQIVND (reference sequence). The CDR3 DNA follows: TGTGCCAGTAGTTCCCACAGAGACTACTCTGGAAACACCATATATTTT. This translates into CASSSHRDYSGNTIYF.

The CDR3 DNA reads TGTGCCAGCAGTCGGGGACAGGCGCAAGAGACCCAGTACTTC. Amino acids: CASSRGQAQETQYF. This chain connects TRBV6-5 to TRBJ2-5; 8 bases match TRBD1. CDR1 MNHEY and CDR2 SVGAGI come from the germline V gene. This CDR3 region has 14 residues. V gave up 5 bases and J gave up 2 bases; unmatched junction bases: 4.

This chain joins TRBV7-9 and TRBJ1-3; D is uncertain. From germline, CDR1 is SEHNR and CDR2 FQNEAQ (reference sequence). This CDR3 comprises 16 residues. V shed 2 bases and J shed 0 bases, with 11 bases lying between them. CDR3 residues: CASSLPGFVSGNTIYF. CDR3 DNA: TGTGCCAGCAGCTTACCCGGTTTCGTCTCTGGAAACACCATATATTTT. Variable domain in full (rest from reference TRBV7-9 and TRBJ1-3): DTGVSQNPRHKITKRGQNVTFRCDPISEHNRLYWYRQTLGQGPEFLTYFQNEAQLEKSRLLSDRFSAERPKGSFSTLEIQRTEQGDSAMYLCASSLPGFVSGNTIYFGEGSWLTVV.

This sequence joins TRBV6-1 and TRBJ1-6; D call uncertain. V was cut by 7 bases and J by 5 bases, with 15 bases left in between. The CDR3 extends over 15 amino acids. Germline CDR1 reads MNHNS; CDR2 reads SASEGT. CDR3 loop: CASTGMGLDNSPLHF. The CDR3, as DNA: TGTGCCAGCACGGGAATGGGGTTAGATAATTCACCCCTCCACTTT.

The V and J genes are TRBV29-1 and TRBJ2-5; no clear D gene. The end of the DNA aligns better with TRBJ2-7, so the J call may be wrong. The germline V gene has CDR1 SQVTM and CDR2 ANQGSEA. This CDR3 is built from 12 residues. The CDR3 nucleotides are TGCAGCGTTGGAAGCACTTTCTACGAGCAGTACTTC. It specifies CSVGSTFYEQYF.